This T cell receptor beta chain emerged from a study of shared clonotypes between healthy human individuals. General study results and limits: Non-shared clonotypes were found to have lower generation probabilities than the clonotypes that were shared by all four of the sorted-subset donors.

Some clones are missing from TCRdb's copy, which holds only in-frame ones; the method was immunoSEQ multiplex PCR. The sample lists roughly 1,100,000 clones; about 75% were seen once. About this clone: Its antigen is as yet unknown.

Germline V gene data show CDR1 as MNHEY and CDR2 as SVGAGI. With 4 bases clipped from V and 3 bases from J, the junction kept 9 bases outside the gene matches. The CDR3 is 15 residues long. Sequenced input: memory CD4+ T cells sorted from blood. Regarding subset: CD45RA-negative fraction. The chain links TRBV6-5 to TRBJ2-7; 7 bases line up with TRBD1. This clonotype was obtained from a man between 18 and 35 years old in good health. DNA for the CDR3: TGTGCCAGCAGTTCCCGACAGGGAAGAGGCTACGAGCAGTACTTC. Residues: CASSSRQGRGYEQYF.